This entry lists 26 T cell receptor beta chains sequenced from one sample in a study of blood T cells in healthy people across ages. A second PCR, run for roughly 7 to 12 cycles, used a sample-barcoded 5' primer plus a J-beta primer mix. One entry per CDR3 protein, called by TCRdb with MiXCR from the 5' RACE reads. The repertoire holds 850,000 to 1,000,000 distinct CDR3 sequences, with under 50% as singletons. Sequenced: blood. The receptor source for this set is a man aged 25 to 40 in good health.

The J gene is TRBJ2-1, the V gene TRBV7-2; TRBD2 matches 12 bases. This CDR3 spans 15 amino acids. Looked up from germline, CDR1 is SGHTA and CDR2 is FQGNSA. Trimming cost V 1 base and J 9 bases; bases outside gene matches: 4. DNA of the CDR3: TGTGCCAGCAGCTTAGGTCGGACTAGCGGGACTGAGCAGTTCTTC. It encodes CASSLGRTSGTEQFF.

This clonotype was counted only a few times. The chain uses TRBV28 and TRBJ1-2; 11 bases line up with TRBD1. The germline CDR1 and CDR2 sequences are MDHEN and SYDVKM. CDR3 size: 14 residues. Trimming took 7 bases from V and 8 from J; bases not matched to a gene: 9. For the CDR3, the DNA is TGTGCCAGCACCGAGGGACAGGGGGAGGACGGCTACACCTTC. Its protein product is CASTEGQGEDGYTF.

This clonotype was counted a few times. V gene TRBV6-5 combines with J gene TRBJ2-1; D perhaps matches TRBD1 (7 bases). The CDR3 contains 16 residues. Germline V lookup: CDR1 MNHEY, CDR2 SVGAGI. The V and J ends lost 2 bases and 6 bases respectively, with 17 bases between them. Here the CDR3 DNA reads TGTGCCAGCAGTTACGGAGGGGGCGTTCGTTCCAATGAGCAGTTCTTC. Its translation: CASSYGGGVRSNEQFF.

The chain carries TRBV7-2 and TRBJ2-1; 13 bases match TRBD2. Germline loops: CDR1 SGHTA, CDR2 FQGNSA. The CDR3 length is 16 residues. After removal of 5 bases from V and 7 bases from J, the junction contained 8 bases not matched to a gene. The CDR3 region has the DNA TGTGCCAGCAGCCCCTGGACTAGCGGGGGAAGGAATGAGCAGTTCTTC. This gives the protein CASSPWTSGGRNEQFF.

There are a few counts of this clonotype. A junction end diverges from the germline sequence, so it may reflect a read error. The chain uses TRBV7-7 and TRBJ2-7, with D perhaps matching TRBD1 or TRBD2 (5 bases each). The J call may be wrong; the DNA end is better matched by TRBJ2-5. The CDR3 length is 14 residues. Germline CDR1 SSHAT, CDR2 FNYEAQ (reference sequence). Here the CDR3 reads CASSWGITQETQYF. CDR3 in DNA: TGTGCTAGCAGCTGGGGGATTACCCAGGAGACCCAGTACTTC.

Notes on this clonotype: The junction shows a germline mismatch at one end, possibly a read error. The V gene is TRBV7-2, the J gene TRBJ2-5; 11 positions match TRBD2. Germline loops: CDR1 SGHTA, CDR2 FQGNSA. The CDR3 runs 14 residues. The CDR3 loop reads CASSLAGGGETQYF. CDR3 nucleotide sequence: TGTGCCAGCAGTTTAGCGGGAGGGGGTGAGACCCAGTACTTC.

About this clonotype itself: Germline and junction disagree at one end, which may indicate a read error. The chain uses TRBV7-9 and TRBJ2-7; the match to TRBD1 covers 7 bases. Gene TRBJ2-5 matches the end of the DNA better, so the J call may be wrong. This CDR3 contains 14 residues. The germline gives CDR1 SEHNR, CDR2 FQNEAQ (reference sequence). CDR3 protein: CTSSLGQSRETQYF. The DNA of the CDR3 is TGTACCAGCAGCTTGGGACAGTCGCGGGAGACCCAGTACTTC.

V gene TRBV28 combines with J gene TRBJ2-3; 10 bases align to TRBD2. V lost 6 bases, J lost 4 bases, and 10 bases stayed unmatched. Germline CDR1 MDHEN, CDR2 SYDVKM. This CDR3 has 16 amino acids. CDR3 residues: CASSRYSGGYADTQYF. The CDR3 bases are TGTGCCAGCAGCCGATATAGCGGGGGGTACGCAGATACGCAGTATTTT.

The gene calls are TRBV9 and TRBJ2-3; D remains unclear. This CDR3 spans 16 amino acids. V was pared by 2 bases and J by 3 bases, with 16 bases between. The V gene's germline CDR1 is SGDLS and CDR2 YYNGEE. This chain's CDR3 is CASSVAGPPSTDTQYF. The CDR3 DNA follows: TGTGCCAGCAGCGTGGCCGGACCGCCATCGACAGATACGCAGTATTTT.

As for this clonotype: Mismatch with germline at one junction end may stem from a read error. The chain uses TRBV5-1 and TRBJ2-1, with TRBD2 as a possible D gene (6 bases). The CDR3 loop spans 16 amino acids. The germline CDR1 and CDR2 sequences are SGHRS and YFSETQ. The DNA for the CDR3 is TGCGCCAGCAGCTTTAGACCTAGCGAGGTTTACAATGAGCAGTCCTTC. Encoded protein: CASSFRPSEVYNEQSF.

The chain recombines TRBV12-3 or TRBV12-4 with TRBJ2-1; D may correspond to TRBD1 or TRBD2 (7 bases each). Deletions cut 6 bases from V and 1 base from J, with 19 bases between. This CDR3 has 17 amino acids. The CDR3 DNA follows: TGTGCCAGCAGGTCTCACAGGGGAGGGGAGTCCTACAATGAGCAGTTCTTC. This sequence encodes CASRSHRGGESYNEQFF.

This clonotype occurred a few times. The J gene is TRBJ2-7, the V gene TRBV28; possibly TRBD1 for D (5 bases). Between the trimmed V and J ends, which lost 6 bases and 3 bases, there was a span of 15 bases. This CDR3 comprises 14 residues. Per germline, CDR1 MDHEN and CDR2 SYDVKM. CDR3 in DNA: TGTGCCAGCAGCCCCCAGGGATCGGGCTACGAGCAGTACTTC. This sequence encodes CASSPQGSGYEQYF.

This chain links TRBV7-6 with TRBJ1-1; D uncertain. V dropped 5 bases and J dropped 6 bases, with 13 bases sitting between them. In germline, CDR1 is SGHVS, CDR2 FNYEAQ. The CDR3 totals 13 residues. The CDR3 spells CASSPGVVAEAFF. In nucleotides, the CDR3 is TGTGCCAGCAGCCCCGGAGTTGTCGCTGAAGCTTTCTTT.

The V gene is TRBV7-9, the J gene TRBJ2-3; no definite D call. This CDR3 contains 13 residues. The germline V gene has CDR1 SEHNR and CDR2 FQNEAQ (reference sequence). V lost 4 bases to trimming and J lost 1 base, with 6 bases between them. The CDR3 region has the DNA TGTGCCAGCAGCTCGGACGGCACAGATACGCAGTATTTT. The encoded protein is CASSSDGTDTQYF.

This clonotype was found a few times. The V gene is TRBV5-1, the J gene TRBJ2-7; TRBD1 agrees at 7 bases. CDR1 is SGHRS and CDR2 is YFSETQ in the germline V gene. This CDR3 region has 16 residues. The trim removed 5 bases at V and 0 bases at J, leaving 11 bases unmatched. CDR3 region: CASRPTSGGFSYEQYF. The CDR3 DNA reads as TGCGCCAGCAGGCCTACCTCAGGGGGATTCTCCTACGAGCAGTACTTC.

The chain couples TRBV6-2 or TRBV6-3 to TRBJ2-5; the D gene could be TRBD1 or TRBD2 (5 bases each). V lost 0 bases and J lost 5, with 19 bases in between. CDR1 and CDR2 (germline): MNHEY, SVGEGT. The CDR3 consists of 17 residues. Here the CDR3 DNA reads TGTGCCAGCAGTTACTCGACGATGGGGGTGACGGAGGAGACCCAGTACTTC. As protein: CASSYSTMGVTEETQYF.

The rearrangement joins TRBV11-2 to TRBJ1-1, with a tentative D call TRBD1 (6 bases). The CDR3 runs 13 residues. Germline lookup yields CDR1 SGHAT and CDR2 FQNNGV. CDR3 DNA: TGTGTCGGAGCAGACAGGATTAACACTGAAGCTTTCTTT. Translating gives CVGADRINTEAFF.

With regard to this clonotype: This could be a read error, since a much larger clone is one nucleotide away. The rearrangement uses TRBV7-2 and TRBJ2-3; possibly TRBD1 for D (6 bases). CDR3 length: 15 residues. The V and J ends lost 4 bases and 1 base respectively, with 12 bases between them. CDR1 and CDR2 (germline): SGHTA, FQGNSA. The CDR3 nucleotides read TGTGCCAGCAGCTCACAGGGTCCCGGCACAGATACGCAGTATTTT. As protein: CASSSQGPGTDTQYF.

This clonotype has only a few counts. The chain uses TRBV27 and TRBJ2-5; the D is unclear. TRBJ2-7 matches the DNA end more closely, so the J call is doubtful. The CDR3 is made up of 14 amino acids. Germline V gene lookup returns CDR1 MNHEY and CDR2 SMNVEV (reference sequence). The CDR3 nucleotides read TGTGCCAGCAGTTTATATTCGGGCACCTACGAGCAGTACTTC. Protein: CASSLYSGTYEQYF.

This clonotype has more than one count but fewer than ten. The chain links TRBV10-3 to TRBJ1-1, with a tentative D call TRBD1 (5 bases). CDR1 and CDR2 (germline): ENHRY, SYGVKD. The V gene lost 4 bases and the J gene lost 4 bases, with 13 bases spanning the gap. This CDR3 is built from 14 residues. DNA for the CDR3: TGTGCCATCAGTGCGTCAGATCAGGGCACTGAAGCTTTCTTT. Translated, it gives CAISASDQGTEAFF.

The rearrangement uses TRBV3-1 and TRBJ2-5; TRBD2 agrees at 7 bases. Germline V gene sequence: CDR1 LGHDT, CDR2 YNNKEL (reference sequence). Trimming cost V 0 bases and J 8 bases; bases outside gene matches: 9. The CDR3 totals 15 residues. The chain's CDR3 is CASSQERSGATTQYF. The CDR3 bases are TGTGCCAGCAGCCAAGAGAGAAGCGGGGCTACCACCCAGTACTTC.

This clonotype was recorded a few times. An end of the junction differs from the germline gene, which may be a read error. The rearrangement uses TRBV7-7 and TRBJ2-2, with TRBD1 matching 7 bases. Germline CDR1 reads SSHAT; CDR2 reads FNYEAQ (reference sequence). This CDR3 has 14 residues. The CDR3 is CASSRDRATGELFF. The CDR3 DNA sequence: TGTGCTAGCAGCCGGGACAGAGCCACCGGGGAGCTGTTTTTT.

This chain uses TRBV27 with TRBJ1-2, with 12 positions matching TRBD1. J gave up 3 bases and V 5 bases, and 10 bases lay outside the gene matches. Germline CDR1 and CDR2: MNHEY and SMNVEV (reference sequence). The CDR3 has 17 residues. The CDR3 bases are TGTGCCAGCAGTCCCCGGGACAGGGGGCGGGAATACTATGGCTACACCTTC. Encoded protein: CASSPRDRGREYYGYTF.

The chain couples TRBV29-1 to TRBJ2-7, with D hard to call. The germline gives CDR1 SQVTM, CDR2 ANQGSEA. V was shortened by 1 base and J by 0 bases, with 7 bases between the two germline ends. This CDR3 contains 13 residues. In DNA form, the CDR3 reads TGCAGCGTTGAAGTGTCGAGCTCCTACGAGCAGTACTTC. Translation: CSVEVSSSYEQYF.

V usage is TRBV29-1 and J usage is TRBJ2-1; 9 bases agree with TRBD1. V lost 5 bases, J lost 4 bases, and 12 bases stayed unmatched. The CDR3 covers 16 residues. In germline, CDR1 is SQVTM, CDR2 ANQGSEA. The CDR3 is CSVLGRRDRAYNEQFF. The DNA for the CDR3 is TGCAGCGTTCTAGGGCGCCGGGACAGGGCTTACAATGAGCAGTTCTTC.

The chain employs TRBV5-1 and TRBJ2-5; D might be TRBD1 (5 bases). This CDR3 has 15 residues. CDR1 SGHRS and CDR2 YFSETQ come from the germline V gene. The V end lost 0 bases, the J end lost 5 bases, and 14 bases lay between the germline ends. CDR3 sequence reads: CASSLGDIPGETQYF. The CDR3 DNA reads TGCGCCAGCAGCTTGGGCGACATCCCAGGGGAGACCCAGTACTTC.